This TCR beta chain was obtained from a study of control samples from healthy donors and cancer patients. Sequencing used immunoSEQ multiplex PCR; TCRdb keeps in-frame clones, though not all of them. The table lists about 150,000 clones, about 90% of them singletons. The receptor's source is a woman aged 40 to 50 in good health. Sequences were obtained from blood.

CDR3 nucleotides: TGTGCCAGCAGCTCGACAGGGGTCACTGAAGCTTTCTTT. This gives the protein CASSSTGVTEAFF. The rearrangement links TRBV7-2 to TRBJ1-1; 8 nucleotides line up with TRBD1. CDR3 length equals 13 residues. Germline V gives CDR1 SGHTA, CDR2 FQGNSA. With V trimmed by 4 bases and J by 4 bases, 2 bases remained unmatched.